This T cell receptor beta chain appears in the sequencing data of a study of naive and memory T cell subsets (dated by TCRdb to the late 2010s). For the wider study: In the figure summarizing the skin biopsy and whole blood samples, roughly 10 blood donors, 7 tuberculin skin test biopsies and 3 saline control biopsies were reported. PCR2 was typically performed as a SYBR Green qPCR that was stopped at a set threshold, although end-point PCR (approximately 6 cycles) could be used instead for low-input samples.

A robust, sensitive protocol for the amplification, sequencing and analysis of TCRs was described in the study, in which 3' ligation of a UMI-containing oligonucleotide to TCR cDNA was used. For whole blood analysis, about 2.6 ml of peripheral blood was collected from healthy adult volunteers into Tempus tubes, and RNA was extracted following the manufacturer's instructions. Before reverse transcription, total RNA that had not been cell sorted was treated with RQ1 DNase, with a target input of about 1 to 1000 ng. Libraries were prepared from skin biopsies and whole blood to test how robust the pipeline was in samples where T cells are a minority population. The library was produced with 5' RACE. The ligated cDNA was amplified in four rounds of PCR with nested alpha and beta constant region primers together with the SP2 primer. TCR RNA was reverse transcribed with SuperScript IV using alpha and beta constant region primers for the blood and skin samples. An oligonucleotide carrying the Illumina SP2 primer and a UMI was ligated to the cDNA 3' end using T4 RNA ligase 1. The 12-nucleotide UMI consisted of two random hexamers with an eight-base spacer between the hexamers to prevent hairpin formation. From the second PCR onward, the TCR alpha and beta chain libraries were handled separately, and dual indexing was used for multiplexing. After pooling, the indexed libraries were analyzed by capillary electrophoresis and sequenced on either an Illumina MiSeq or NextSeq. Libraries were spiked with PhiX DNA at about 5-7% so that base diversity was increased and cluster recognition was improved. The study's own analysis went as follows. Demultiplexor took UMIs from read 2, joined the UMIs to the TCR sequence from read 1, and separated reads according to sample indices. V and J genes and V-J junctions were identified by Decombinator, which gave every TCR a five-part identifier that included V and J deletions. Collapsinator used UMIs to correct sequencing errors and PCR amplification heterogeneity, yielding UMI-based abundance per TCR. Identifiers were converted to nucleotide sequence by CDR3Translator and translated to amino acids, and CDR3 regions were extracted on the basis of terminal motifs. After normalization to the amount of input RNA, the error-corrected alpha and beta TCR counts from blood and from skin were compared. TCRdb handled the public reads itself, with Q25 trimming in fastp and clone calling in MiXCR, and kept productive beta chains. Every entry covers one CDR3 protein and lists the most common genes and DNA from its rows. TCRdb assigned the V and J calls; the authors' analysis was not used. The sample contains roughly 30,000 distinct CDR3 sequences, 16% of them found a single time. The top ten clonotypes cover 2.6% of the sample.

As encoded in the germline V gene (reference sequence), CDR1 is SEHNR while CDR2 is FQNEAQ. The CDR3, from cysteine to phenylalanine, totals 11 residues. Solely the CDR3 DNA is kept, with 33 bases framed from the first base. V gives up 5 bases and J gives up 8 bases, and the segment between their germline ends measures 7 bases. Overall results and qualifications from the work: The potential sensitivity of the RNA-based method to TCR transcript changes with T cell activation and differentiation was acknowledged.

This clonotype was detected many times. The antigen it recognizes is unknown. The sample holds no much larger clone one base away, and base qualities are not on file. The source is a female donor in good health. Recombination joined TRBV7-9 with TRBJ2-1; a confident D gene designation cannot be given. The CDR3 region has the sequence CASSPTYEQFF. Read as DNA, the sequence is TGTGCCAGCAGCCCCACCTATGAGCAGTTCTTC.